The 29 T cell receptor beta chains below all came from one sample that was sequenced in a study of blood T cell repertoires in COVID-19. Assay used: immunoSEQ multiplex PCR; TCRdb lists only in-frame clones, some missing. Of 250,000 to 350,000 clones in the sample, roughly 89% were seen once. The source material was PBMCs or T cells enriched from blood (not recorded which). These TCRs come from a woman in her late teens or twenties with acute COVID-19.

This clone was seen at least ten times. This same CDR3 is encoded by further DNA sequences in the sample. This chain's CDR3 is CASGPGTSGETQYF. The CDR3 DNA is TGTGCTAGTGGTCCGGGGACTAGTGGAGAGACCCAGTACTTC. V gene TRBV12-5 combines with J gene TRBJ2-5; 8 positions match TRBD2. The V gene end was trimmed by 5 bases and the J gene end by 4 bases; junction bases not matched to a gene: 6. Germline values: CDR1 LGHNT, CDR2 FRNRAP. The CDR3 consists of 14 residues.

The genes are TRBV7-3 and TRBJ1-1; a possible D gene is TRBD1 (5 bases). V lost 0 bases and J lost 1, with 15 bases in between. The germline V gene encodes CDR1 SGHTA and CDR2 FQGTGA. The CDR3 loop spans 17 amino acids. Written as DNA, the CDR3 is TGTGCCAGCAGCTTAACGGCGTCAGGGATTGCGAACACTGAAGCTTTCTTT. This encodes CASSLTASGIANTEAFF.

The V and J genes are TRBV7-8 and TRBJ1-2; no reliable D call. From germline, CDR1 is SGHVS and CDR2 FQNEAQ. This CDR3 has 13 amino acids. V lost 5 bases and J lost 6, with 13 bases in between. The CDR3, as DNA: TGTGCCAGCAGCCGATTTACAGATGATGGCTACACCTTC. Its protein is CASSRFTDDGYTF. The full variable domain, rest sourced from reference TRBV7-8 and TRBJ1-2, is GAGVSQSPRYKVAKRGQDVALRCDPISGHVSLFWYQQALGQGPEFLTYFQNEAQLDKSGLPSDRFFAERPEGSVSTLKIQRTQQEDSAVYLCASSRFTDDGYTFGSGTRLTVV.

The chain links TRBV6-5 to TRBJ2-7, with a possible D match to TRBD2 (6 bases). V shed 6 bases and J shed 7 bases, with 16 bases lying between them. Germline CDR1 reads MNHEY; CDR2 reads SVGAGI. The CDR3 totals 13 residues. CDR3 region: CASSRGTFGEQYF. In DNA form, the CDR3 reads TGTGCCAGCAGCCGGGGGACCTTTGGGGAGCAGTACTTC.

The V gene is TRBV6-2 or TRBV6-3, the J gene TRBJ2-1, with D unresolved. The CDR3 sequence is 16 residues long. Trimming cost V 0 bases and J 4 bases, with 13 bases left between them. Germline CDR1 reads MNHEY; CDR2 reads SVGEGT. The CDR3 DNA reads as TGTGCCAGCAGTTACTCCACAGTGCTGCAATACAATGAGCAGTTCTTC. It yields the protein CASSYSTVLQYNEQFF.

This chain joins TRBV6-5 and TRBJ2-3; 11 nucleotides match TRBD2. This CDR3 contains 15 residues. Germline CDR1 and CDR2: MNHEY and SVGAGI. The J segment lost 2 bases and the V segment lost 5 bases, leaving 3 bases of the junction unmatched. CDR3 sequence: CASSMGLAVTDTQYF. The DNA for the CDR3 is TGTGCCAGCAGTATGGGACTAGCGGTCACAGATACGCAGTATTTT.

The chain links TRBV2 to TRBJ1-5; D not certain. Per the germline V gene, CDR1 is SNHLY and CDR2 is FYNNEI. Trimming removed 7 bases from V and 0 bases from J, with 13 bases in between. CDR3 length equals 15 residues. CDR3 sequence: CASTVDNNSNQPQHF. The DNA for the CDR3 is TGTGCCAGCACGGTAGACAATAATAGCAATCAGCCCCAGCATTTT. The full variable domain, rest sourced from reference TRBV2 and TRBJ1-5, is EPEVTQTPSHQVTQMGQEVILRCVPISNHLYFYWYRQILGQKVEFLVSFYNNEISEKSEIFDDQFSVERPDGSNFTLKIRSTKLEDSAMYFCASTVDNNSNQPQHFGDGTRLSIL.

The chain has TRBV25-1 and TRBJ2-5; the D is unclear. Germline V gene lookup returns CDR1 MGHDK and CDR2 SYGVNS. V was shortened by 4 bases and J by 2 bases, with 2 bases between the two germline ends. This CDR3 region has 11 residues. The CDR3 protein is CASSAQETQYF. CDR3 sequence (DNA): TGTGCCAGCAGTGCACAAGAGACCCAGTACTTC.

This clone was found once. The chain couples TRBV19 to TRBJ2-7, with D possibly TRBD2 on 6 matching bases. V dropped 10 bases and J dropped 5 bases, with 15 bases sitting between them. The CDR3 loop spans 12 amino acids. Germline lookup yields CDR1 LNHDA and CDR2 SQIVND (reference sequence). The CDR3 reads CATRRGMDEQYF. As DNA, the CDR3 is TGTGCCACTCGTCGGGGGATGGACGAGCAGTACTTC. The variable domain in full, completed from reference TRBV19 and TRBJ2-7, reads DGGITQSPKYLFRKEGQNVTLSCEQNLNHDAMYWYRQDPGQGLRLIYYSQIVNDFQKGDIAEGYSVSREKKESFPLTVTSAQKNPTAFYLCATRRGMDEQYFGPGTRLTVT.

The V gene is TRBV27, the J gene TRBJ2-1; maybe TRBD1 (6 bases). V was shortened by 7 bases and J by 6 bases, with 22 bases between the two germline ends. The germline V gene has CDR1 MNHEY and CDR2 SMNVEV (reference sequence). This CDR3 contains 16 residues. CDR3 DNA: TGTGCCAGCACCCACAACAGGGACCCCCCCCGCAATGAGCAGTTCTTC. The encoded protein is CASTHNRDPPRNEQFF.

The CDR3 is CASSVMGTGVSEQYF. The DNA for the CDR3 is TGTGCCAGCAGCGTAATGGGGACAGGGGTAAGCGAGCAGTACTTC. The chain is built from TRBV9 and TRBJ2-7; 10 nucleotides match TRBD1. Germline lookup yields CDR1 SGDLS and CDR2 YYNGEE. The V and J ends lost 1 base and 6 bases, in that order; junction bases with no gene match: 7. The CDR3 extends over 15 amino acids.

With respect to this clone: Other DNA sequences from this sample encode an identical CDR3 as well. The chain combines TRBV28 with TRBJ1-1; TRBD1 matches 11 bases. CDR3 length: 14 residues. Germline CDR1 and CDR2: MDHEN and SYDVKM. Germline trimming cut 4 bases from V and 4 bases from J; bases unmatched to any gene: 2. CDR3 sequence: CASSSGQGATEAFF. In nucleotides, the CDR3 is TGTGCCAGCAGTTCCGGACAGGGGGCCACTGAAGCTTTCTTT.

The V call is TRBV3-1 (or the pseudogene TRBV3-2), the J call TRBJ2-1; tentative D call: TRBD1 (7 bases). The CDR3 is 15 residues long. The germline V and J ends were trimmed by 5 bases and 8 bases, with 19 bases remaining between them. Germline V gives CDR1 LGHDT, CDR2 YNNKEL (reference sequence). CDR3 coding DNA: TGTGCCAGCAGCAGCGGAGGGGGCCCGGCCTATGAGCAGTTCTTC. It codes for CASSSGGGPAYEQFF.

For this clone: Additional DNA sequences in this sample encode the identical CDR3. The chain has TRBV12-3 or TRBV12-4 and TRBJ1-1; D gene ambiguous. The CDR3 extends over 12 amino acids. V lost 6 bases and J 4 bases, leaving 9 bases between the germline ends. In nucleotides, the CDR3 is TGTGCCAGCAGACCGGAGGGCACTGAAGCTTTCTTT. Its protein is CASRPEGTEAFF.

CDR3 in DNA: TGCGCCAGCAGCCACGATGAGCAGTTCTTC. This sequence encodes CASSHDEQFF. This chain links TRBV4-1 with TRBJ2-1, with D unresolved. Trimming removed 3 bases at V and 8 bases at J, with 2 bases between. The CDR3 sequence is 10 residues long. Germline values: CDR1 MGHRA, CDR2 YSYEKL.

A few counts support this clone. The CDR3 nucleotides are TGTGCCAGCACCCGACAGGCGAGTATCTACGAGCAGTACTTC. This gives the protein CASTRQASIYEQYF. The genes are TRBV2 and TRBJ2-7; D possibly corresponds to TRBD1 (6 bases). The germline V gene has CDR1 SNHLY and CDR2 FYNNEI. V lost 7 bases and J 3 bases, leaving 16 bases between the germline ends. This CDR3 is built from 14 residues.

V usage is TRBV10-3 and J usage is TRBJ1-3; 8 bases match TRBD1. The germline gives CDR1 ENHRY, CDR2 SYGVKD. V gave up 2 bases and J gave up 2 bases; unmatched junction bases: 2. CDR3 length: 15 amino acids. The CDR3 protein is CAISEQTGAGNTIYF. The DNA for the CDR3 is TGTGCCATCAGTGAGCAGACAGGGGCTGGAAACACCATATATTTT.

Only a few counts were recorded for this clone. The rearrangement uses TRBV5-1 and TRBJ2-1, with TRBD1 matching 11 bases. CDR3 length: 16 residues. Unmatched junction bases numbered 4, after V lost 1 base and J lost 4 bases. Germline CDR1 is SGHRS and CDR2 is YFSETQ. CDR3 residues: CASSLKDRGLYNEQFF. CDR3 nucleotides: TGCGCCAGCAGCTTGAAGGACAGGGGGCTTTACAATGAGCAGTTCTTC. Variable domain in full (rest from reference TRBV5-1 and TRBJ2-1): KAGVTQTPRYLIKTRGQQVTLSCSPISGHRSVSWYQQTPGQGLQFLFEYFSETQRNKGNFPGRFSGRQFSNSRSEMNVSTLELGDSALYLCASSLKDRGLYNEQFFGPGTRLTVL.

The chain joins TRBV9 to TRBJ1-2; possibly TRBD1 for D (5 bases). CDR3 length: 18 amino acids. Between the trimmed V and J ends, which lost 0 bases and 5 bases, there was a span of 23 bases. CDR1 and CDR2 from the germline V gene are SGDLS and YYNGEE. CDR3 in DNA: TGTGCCAGCAGCGTAGACAGTTTGCGGGGGGGACCGTTATATGGCTACACCTTC. The encoded protein is CASSVDSLRGGPLYGYTF.

The CDR3, as DNA: TGCGCCAGCACGGACAGGGGGAACGGGGAGCTGTTTTTT. The encoded protein is CASTDRGNGELFF. V and J are TRBV5-1 and TRBJ2-2; 10 bases are a match to TRBD1. CDR1 SGHRS and CDR2 YFSETQ come from the germline V gene. V gave up 6 bases and J gave up 7 bases; unmatched junction bases: 3. The CDR3 has 13 residues.

The gene calls are TRBV30 and TRBJ2-1; TRBD2 matches at 10 bases. Trimming cost V 2 bases and J 4 bases; bases outside gene matches: 8. The CDR3 covers 16 residues. CDR1 GTSNPN and CDR2 SVGIG come from the germline V gene (reference sequence). The CDR3 spells CAWSSYSGRTYNEQFF. Here the CDR3 DNA reads TGTGCCTGGAGTTCTTATAGCGGGAGGACATACAATGAGCAGTTCTTC.

This sequence joins TRBV11-3 and TRBJ1-3, with unresolved D. The CDR3 is 15 residues long. Germline V CDR1 and CDR2: SGHNT, YENEEA. V dropped 0 bases and J dropped 0 bases, with 6 bases sitting between them. This chain's CDR3 is CASSLDGLSGNTIYF. CDR3 bases: TGTGCCAGCAGCTTAGATGGGCTCTCTGGAAACACCATATATTTT.

The V and J genes are TRBV6-4 and TRBJ1-2; 8 bases map to TRBD1. Germline V gives CDR1 MRHNA, CDR2 SNTAGT. With V trimmed by 9 bases and J by 5 bases, 2 bases remained unmatched. The CDR3 runs 11 residues. CDR3 sequence reads: CASGQGYGYTF. The CDR3 DNA sequence: TGTGCCAGTGGACAGGGATATGGCTACACCTTC.

The J gene is TRBJ1-1, the V gene TRBV7-9; maybe TRBD1 (6 bases). The CDR3 has 14 amino acids. Between the trimmed V and J ends, which lost 5 bases and 4 bases, there was a span of 14 bases. Germline assignment: CDR1 SEHNR and CDR2 FQNEAQ (reference sequence). The CDR3 region has the DNA TGTGCCAGCAGCCACCCCTCACAGGGCACTGAAGCTTTCTTT. Its translation: CASSHPSQGTEAFF.

The chain couples TRBV6-1 to TRBJ2-2; TRBD1 matches 7 bases. Germline V gives CDR1 MNHNS, CDR2 SASEGT. The CDR3 covers 15 residues. Unmatched junction bases numbered 4, after V lost 1 base and J lost 5 bases. For the CDR3, the DNA is TGTGCCAGCAGTGAAGGAACAGGGGATACCGGGGAGCTGTTTTTT. As protein: CASSEGTGDTGELFF.

About this clone: Distinct nucleotide sequences in the sample also encode this CDR3. The chain links TRBV29-1 to TRBJ1-3; D remains unclear. CDR1 is SQVTM and CDR2 is ANQGSEA in the germline V gene. The CDR3 is 11 amino acids. V was clipped by 5 bases and J by 0 bases, with 2 bases between them. The CDR3 bases are TGCAGCGTTCGCTCTGGAAACACCATATATTTT. Its protein product is CSVRSGNTIYF.

The chain uses TRBV27 and TRBJ2-1, with 8 bases matching TRBD1. Germline V gene data show CDR1 as MNHEY and CDR2 as SMNVEV (reference sequence). The V and J ends lost 5 bases and 4 bases, in that order; junction bases with no gene match: 4. This CDR3 has 14 amino acids. CDR3 bases: TGTGCCAGCAGTAGGACAGGGAATTACAATGAGCAGTTCTTC. Encoded protein: CASSRTGNYNEQFF.

The chain's CDR3 is CASTLWGDGYTF. The CDR3 DNA reads as TGTGCCAGCACCCTTTGGGGCGATGGCTACACCTTC. The gene calls are TRBV28 and TRBJ1-2; TRBD1 is a possible D gene (5 bases). Germline CDR1 is MDHEN and CDR2 is SYDVKM. V lost 7 bases to trimming and J lost 6 bases, with 12 bases between them. This CDR3 is built from 12 residues.

The J gene is TRBJ2-7, the V gene TRBV6-5; TRBD2 aligns across 10 bases. Germline trimming cut 10 bases from V and 3 bases from J; bases unmatched to any gene: 9. This CDR3 is built from 14 residues. The germline V gene encodes CDR1 MNHEY and CDR2 SVGAGI. The CDR3 bases are TGTGCCACCGTGGGTACTAGCGGGATCTACGAGCAGTACTTC. Translation: CATVGTSGIYEQYF.